This TCR beta chain was profiled in a study of CD8 T cells in Susac syndrome. Background on the study: Susac syndrome patients were untreated, on corticosteroids with some adding intravenous immunoglobulin, or on intravenous immunoglobulin only. Whole-study results and caveats: Within total CD8+ repertoires, over 15 Susac-specific public clones were found, and within CD8+ TEMRA repertoires, 4 or 5. Clonal expansion of CD8+ cells in Susac peaked in TEMRA cells (and in active patients).

An amount of RNA that ranged from roughly 0.5 to 1 ug was reverse transcribed with random hexamers. TCRdb reanalysed the immunoSEQ multiplex PCR reads using MiXCR and keeps one entry per CDR3 protein. The data hold roughly 190,000 distinct CDR3 sequences, with roughly 94% observed a single time. The CDR3 contains 14 residues. The germline V gene has CDR1 LGHNA and CDR2 YNFKEQ. Sequencing of TCR beta was undertaken in CD8+ and CD4+ T cells derived from blood. About this clonotype itself: The antigen is unknown. The junction and the germline gene differ at one end; a read error may be behind it.

The sequence was obtained from a human donor with Susac syndrome. The chain uses TRBV4-2 and TRBJ1-1, with D possibly being TRBD1 (5 bases). The source material was CD8+ T cells from PBMCs. CDR3 in amino acids: CASSQDWGNPEAFF. DNA for the CDR3: TGTGCCAGCAGCCAAGATTGGGGGAACCCTGAAGCTTTCTTT.